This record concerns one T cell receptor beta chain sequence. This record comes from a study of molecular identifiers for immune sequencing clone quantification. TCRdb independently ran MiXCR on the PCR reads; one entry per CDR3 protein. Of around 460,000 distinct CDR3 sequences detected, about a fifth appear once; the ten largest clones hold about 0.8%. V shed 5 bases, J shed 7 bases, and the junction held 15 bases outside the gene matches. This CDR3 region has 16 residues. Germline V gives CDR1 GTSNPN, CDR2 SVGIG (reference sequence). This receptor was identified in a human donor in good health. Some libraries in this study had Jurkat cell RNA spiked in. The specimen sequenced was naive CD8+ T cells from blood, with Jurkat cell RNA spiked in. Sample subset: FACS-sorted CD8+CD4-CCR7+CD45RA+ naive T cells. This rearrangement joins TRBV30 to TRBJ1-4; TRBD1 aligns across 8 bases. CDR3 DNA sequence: TGTGCCTGGGGACAGGGATATGGTGGGATATTTGAAAAACTGTTTTTT. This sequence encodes CAWGQGYGGIFEKLFF.